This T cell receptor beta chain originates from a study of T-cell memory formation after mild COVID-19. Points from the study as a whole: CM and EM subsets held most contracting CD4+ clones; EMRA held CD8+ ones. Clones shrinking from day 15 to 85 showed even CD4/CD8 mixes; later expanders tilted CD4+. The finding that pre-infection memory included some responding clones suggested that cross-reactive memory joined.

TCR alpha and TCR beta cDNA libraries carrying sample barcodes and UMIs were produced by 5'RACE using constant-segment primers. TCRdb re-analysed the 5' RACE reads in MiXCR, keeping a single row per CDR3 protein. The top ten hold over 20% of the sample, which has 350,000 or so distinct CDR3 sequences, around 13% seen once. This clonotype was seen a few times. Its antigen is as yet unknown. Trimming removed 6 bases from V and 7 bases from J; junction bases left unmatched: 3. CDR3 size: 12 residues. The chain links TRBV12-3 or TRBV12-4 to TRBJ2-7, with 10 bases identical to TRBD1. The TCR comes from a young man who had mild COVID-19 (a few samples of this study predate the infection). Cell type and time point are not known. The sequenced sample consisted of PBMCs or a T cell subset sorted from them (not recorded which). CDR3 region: CASRRTGGEQYV. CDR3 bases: TGTGCCAGCAGAAGGACAGGGGGGGAGCAGTACGTC.